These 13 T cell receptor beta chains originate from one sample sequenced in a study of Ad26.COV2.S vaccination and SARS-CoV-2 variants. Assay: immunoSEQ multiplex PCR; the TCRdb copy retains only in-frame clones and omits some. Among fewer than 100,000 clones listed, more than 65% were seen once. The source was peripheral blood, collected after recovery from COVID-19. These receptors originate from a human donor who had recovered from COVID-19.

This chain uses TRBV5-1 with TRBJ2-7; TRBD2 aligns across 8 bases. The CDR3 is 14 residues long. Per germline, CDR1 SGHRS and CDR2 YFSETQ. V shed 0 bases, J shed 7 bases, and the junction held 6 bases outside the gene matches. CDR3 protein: CASSLEAGVGEQYF. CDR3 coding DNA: TGCGCCAGCAGCTTGGAAGCGGGAGTAGGGGAGCAGTACTTC.

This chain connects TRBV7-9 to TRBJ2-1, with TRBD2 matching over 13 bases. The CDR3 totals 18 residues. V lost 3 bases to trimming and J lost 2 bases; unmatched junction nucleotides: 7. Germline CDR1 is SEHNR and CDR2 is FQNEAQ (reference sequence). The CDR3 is CASSLGLAGTPTYNEQFF. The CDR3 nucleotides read TGTGCCAGCAGCTTGGGACTAGCGGGAACACCAACCTACAATGAGCAGTTCTTC.

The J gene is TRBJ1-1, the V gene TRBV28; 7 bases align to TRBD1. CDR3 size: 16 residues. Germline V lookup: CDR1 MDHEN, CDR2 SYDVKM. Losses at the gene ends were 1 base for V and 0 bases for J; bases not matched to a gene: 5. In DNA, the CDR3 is TGTGCCAGCAGTTTATACAGGGGAGTATTGAACACTGAAGCTTTCTTT. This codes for CASSLYRGVLNTEAFF.

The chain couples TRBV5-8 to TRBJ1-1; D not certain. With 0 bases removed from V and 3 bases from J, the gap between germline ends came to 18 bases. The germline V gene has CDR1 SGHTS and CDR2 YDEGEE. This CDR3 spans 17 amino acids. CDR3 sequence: CASSLVVVWAGYTEAFF. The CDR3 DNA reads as TGTGCCAGCAGCTTGGTAGTAGTCTGGGCCGGCTACACTGAAGCTTTCTTT.

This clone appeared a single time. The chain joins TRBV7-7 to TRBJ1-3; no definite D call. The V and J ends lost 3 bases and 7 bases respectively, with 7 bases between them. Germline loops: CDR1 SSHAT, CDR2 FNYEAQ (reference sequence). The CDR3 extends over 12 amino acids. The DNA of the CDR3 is TGTGCCAGCAGCTTTATCCGCAACACCATATATTTT. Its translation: CASSFIRNTIYF.

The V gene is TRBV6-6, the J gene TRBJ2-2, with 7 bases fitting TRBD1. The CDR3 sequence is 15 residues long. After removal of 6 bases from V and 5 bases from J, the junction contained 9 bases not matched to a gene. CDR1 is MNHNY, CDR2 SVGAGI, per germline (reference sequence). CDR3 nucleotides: TGTGCCAGCAGCCCGCCGGGACAGTCGACCGGGGAGCTGTTTTTT. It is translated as CASSPPGQSTGELFF.

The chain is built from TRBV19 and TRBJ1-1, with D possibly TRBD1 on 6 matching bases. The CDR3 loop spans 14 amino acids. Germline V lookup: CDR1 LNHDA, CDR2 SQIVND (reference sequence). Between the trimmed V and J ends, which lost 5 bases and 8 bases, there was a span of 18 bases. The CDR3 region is CASSPQDSRGEAFF. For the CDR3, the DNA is TGTGCCAGTAGTCCCCAGGACAGCCGGGGGGAAGCTTTCTTT.

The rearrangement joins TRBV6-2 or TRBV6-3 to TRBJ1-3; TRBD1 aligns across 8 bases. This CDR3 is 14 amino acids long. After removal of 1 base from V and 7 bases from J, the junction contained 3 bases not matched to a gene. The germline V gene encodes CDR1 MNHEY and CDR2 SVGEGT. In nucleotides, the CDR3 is TGTGCCAGCAGTTACTTCAGGACAGGGAACACCATATATTTT. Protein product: CASSYFRTGNTIYF.

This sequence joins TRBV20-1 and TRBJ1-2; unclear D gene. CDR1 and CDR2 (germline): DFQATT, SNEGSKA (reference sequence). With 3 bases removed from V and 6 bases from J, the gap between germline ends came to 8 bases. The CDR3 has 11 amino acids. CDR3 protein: CSASPGNGYTF. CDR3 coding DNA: TGCAGTGCTAGTCCGGGCAATGGCTACACCTTC.

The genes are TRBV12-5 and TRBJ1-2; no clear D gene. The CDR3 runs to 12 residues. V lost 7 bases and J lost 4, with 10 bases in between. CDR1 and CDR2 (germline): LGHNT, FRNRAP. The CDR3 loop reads CASAMGSYGYTF. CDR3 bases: TGTGCTAGTGCAATGGGTAGCTATGGCTACACCTTC.

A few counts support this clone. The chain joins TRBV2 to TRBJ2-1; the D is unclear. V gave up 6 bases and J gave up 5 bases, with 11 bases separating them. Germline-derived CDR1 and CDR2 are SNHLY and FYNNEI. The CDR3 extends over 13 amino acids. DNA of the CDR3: TGTGCCAGCAGACCCAGACTTGACAATGAGCAGTTCTTC. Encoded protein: CASRPRLDNEQFF.

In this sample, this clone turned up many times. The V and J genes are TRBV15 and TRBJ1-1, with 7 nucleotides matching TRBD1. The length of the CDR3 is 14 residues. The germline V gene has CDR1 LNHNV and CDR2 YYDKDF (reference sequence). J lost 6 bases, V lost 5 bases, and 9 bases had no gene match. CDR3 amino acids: CATSSIQGRPEAFF. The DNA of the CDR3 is TGTGCCACCAGCTCAATACAGGGGAGGCCTGAAGCTTTCTTT.

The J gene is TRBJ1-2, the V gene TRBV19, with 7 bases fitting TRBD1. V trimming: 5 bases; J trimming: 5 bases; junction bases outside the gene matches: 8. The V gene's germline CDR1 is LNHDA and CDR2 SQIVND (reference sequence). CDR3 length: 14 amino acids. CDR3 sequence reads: CASSLRTGLYGYTF. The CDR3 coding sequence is TGTGCCAGTAGTCTCAGGACAGGCCTTTATGGCTACACCTTC.